This T cell receptor beta chain was recorded in a study of blood T cell repertoires in COVID-19. For the study at large: The United States, Italy and Spain supplied acute and convalescent COVID-19 samples. The analysed material was cDNA or gDNA that came from T cells, B-cell-depleted T cells, or PBMCs.

Self-reported history from a screening survey and questionnaire set each donor's cohort. CDR3 size: 14 residues. Germline CDR1 and CDR2: SGDLS and YYNGEE. V was pared by 4 bases and J by 2 bases, with 4 bases of the junction left unmatched. Here immunoSEQ multiplex PCR was the method, and the copy in TCRdb shows in-frame clones only, minus some. The table shows a few hundred thousand clones, with 85% to 90% occurring only once. The chain links TRBV9 to TRBJ2-7; 9 bases map to TRBD1. The TCR comes from a young woman with acute COVID-19. The sequenced sample consisted of PBMCs or T cells enriched from blood (not recorded which). The CDR3 is CASSFRDRAYEQYF. CDR3 nucleotide sequence: TGTGCCAGCAGCTTCCGGGACAGGGCCTACGAGCAGTACTTC.